This T cell receptor beta chain comes out of a study of blood T cell repertoires in COVID-19. Study background: Acute and convalescent COVID-19 samples came from the United States, Italy and Spain. PBMCs, B-cell-depleted T cells, or T cells provided the cDNA or gDNA that made up the material.

In the authors' workflow: Amplification of reference gene primers was used by the study to estimate nucleated cell counts. Here immunoSEQ multiplex PCR was the method, and the copy in TCRdb shows in-frame clones only, minus some. V, J and clone size were drawn from that table, and D and trimming were deduced from the DNA. The profile shows a few hundred thousand clones, about nine tenths of them singletons. Per germline, CDR1 SGHRS and CDR2 YFSETQ. The germline V and J ends were trimmed by 0 bases and 0 bases, with 14 bases remaining between them. The CDR3 has 17 amino acids. The sequenced sample was peripheral blood. This receptor was identified in a man aged 35-49 years who had recovered from COVID-19. The chain uses TRBV5-1 and TRBJ2-3, with D perhaps TRBD1 (6 bases). The CDR3 loop is CASSLEGVERSTDTQYF. CDR3 DNA sequence: TGCGCCAGCAGCTTGGAGGGGGTCGAACGTAGCACAGATACGCAGTATTTT.